This T cell receptor beta chain was documented in a study of blood T cells in healthy people across ages. Study results and caveats: Calculation of diversity from one million T cells yielded estimates considered to be underestimates. PBMCs were not sorted, which prevented a conclusive comparison of naive versus antigen-experienced cells. Age advanced and TCR beta diversity per million T cells fell, roughly linearly.

This clonotype was found a few times. Its antigen is not identified. Per sample, extraction of total RNA gave at least 5.5 micrograms in every case. Together with a sample-barcoded 5' primer, a J-beta primer mix was included in a second PCR lasting about 6 to 12 cycles. MiXCR, run by TCRdb on the 5' RACE reads, gives a single entry per CDR3 protein. This repertoire shows about 810,000 distinct CDR3 sequences, 35% to 40% found once; its top ten account for 10% to 15%. Trimming shortened V by 4 bases and J by 8 bases, and 11 bases separated the two germline ends. The length of the CDR3 is 12 residues. The chain couples TRBV12-3 or TRBV12-4 to TRBJ1-2; D may be TRBD1 (6 bases). Source material: blood. The source is a man aged 18 to 29 in good health. CDR3 loop: CASSYRVYGYTF. The CDR3 nucleotides are TGTGCCAGCAGTTACAGGGTATACGGCTACACCTTC.